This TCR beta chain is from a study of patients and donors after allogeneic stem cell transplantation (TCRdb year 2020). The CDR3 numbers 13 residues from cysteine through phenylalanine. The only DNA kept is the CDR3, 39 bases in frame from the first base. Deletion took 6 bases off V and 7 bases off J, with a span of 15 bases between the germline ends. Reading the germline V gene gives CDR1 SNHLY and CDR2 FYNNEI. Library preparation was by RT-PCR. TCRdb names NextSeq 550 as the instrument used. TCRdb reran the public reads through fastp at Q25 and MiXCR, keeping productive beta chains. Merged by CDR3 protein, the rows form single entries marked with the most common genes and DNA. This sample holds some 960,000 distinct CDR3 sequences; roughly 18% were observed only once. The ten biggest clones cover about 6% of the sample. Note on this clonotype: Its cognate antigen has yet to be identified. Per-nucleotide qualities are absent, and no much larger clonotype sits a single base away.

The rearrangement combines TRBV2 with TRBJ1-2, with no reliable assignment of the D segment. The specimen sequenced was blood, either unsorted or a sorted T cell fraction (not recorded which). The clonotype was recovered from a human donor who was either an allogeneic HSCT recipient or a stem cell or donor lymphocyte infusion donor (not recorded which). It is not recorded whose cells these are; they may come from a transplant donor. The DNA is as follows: TGTGCCAGCAGCCCGACGGGCCCTGGTGGCTACACCTTC. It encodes CASSPTGPGGYTF.